These 22 T cell receptor beta chains were all obtained from the same sample, sequenced in a study of human T cells and chemical hapten exposure. Time point given: patch test 3, about 24 weeks after DPC sensitization. Stated treatment: therapeutic diphenylcyclopropenone sensitization with weekly scalp DPC. TCRdb reanalysed the RACE reads using MiXCR and keeps one entry per CDR3 protein. The sample lists some 170,000 distinct CDR3 sequences, 28% occurring once. The specimen was whole blood, collected in connection with sensitization to the hapten diphenylcyclopropenone (DPC). These receptors all come from a woman between 18 and 29 years old with alopecia areata. Some clones in this sample may be carry-over from other donors' samples.

The chain carries TRBV10-3 and TRBJ1-5; 9 bases are a match to TRBD1. Trimming removed 11 bases from V and 4 bases from J; junction bases left unmatched: 9. Germline CDR1 reads ENHRY; CDR2 reads SYGVKD. The length of the CDR3 is 14 residues. The CDR3 loop is CAAAPGTGNQPQHF. CDR3 nucleotide sequence: TGTGCCGCCGCTCCCGGGACAGGGAATCAGCCCCAGCATTTT.

This clonotype was counted a few times. The J gene is TRBJ2-7, the V gene TRBV7-2; TRBD2 matches 7 bases. This CDR3 has 14 residues. J gave up 1 base and V 4 bases, and 4 bases lay outside the gene matches. Per the germline V gene, CDR1 is SGHTA and CDR2 is FQGNSA. DNA of the CDR3: TGTGCCAGCAGCTCCACTAGCGTGTCCTACGAGCAGTACTTC. Its translation: CASSSTSVSYEQYF.

CDR3 coding DNA: TGCAGTGCTAGTGAACAAGAGACCCAGTACTTC. Translating gives CSASEQETQYF. The chain uses TRBV20-1 and TRBJ2-5; no firm D call. CDR1 is DFQATT and CDR2 is SNEGSKA in the germline V gene (reference sequence). The V end lost 3 bases, the J end lost 2 bases, and 4 bases lay between the germline ends. This CDR3 comprises 11 residues.

The rearrangement joins TRBV25-1 to TRBJ1-4; D remains ambiguous. The CDR3 totals 14 residues. V was clipped by 3 bases and J by 3 bases, with 8 bases between them. Germline V gene lookup returns CDR1 MGHDK and CDR2 SYGVNS. The CDR3 sequence is CASSDWFSNEKLFF. The CDR3 DNA follows: TGTGCCAGCAGTGATTGGTTCTCTAATGAAAAACTGTTTTTT.

The table lists this clonotype with a few counts. This sequence joins TRBV6-5 and TRBJ2-1; weak D call: TRBD1 (6 bases). The CDR3 totals 14 residues. Germline V CDR1 and CDR2: MNHEY, SVGAGI. The ends were cut back, 0 bases at V and 6 bases at J, with 9 bases in the middle. Here the CDR3 DNA reads TGTGCCAGCAGTTACTCGCACAGGGTCAATGAGCAGTTCTTC. It yields the protein CASSYSHRVNEQFF.

There are a few counts of this clonotype. The genes are TRBV4-1 and TRBJ2-5; D is perhaps TRBD2 (5 bases). V was pared by 4 bases and J by 7 bases, with 25 bases between. Per germline, CDR1 MGHRA and CDR2 YSYEKL. The CDR3 has 17 residues. CDR3 sequence: CASSPQADGGPVGTQYF. In DNA form, the CDR3 reads TGCGCCAGCAGCCCTCAGGCGGACGGCGGGCCCGTGGGGACCCAGTACTTC.

The chain recombines TRBV12-3 or TRBV12-4 with TRBJ2-1, with TRBD1 matching 7 bases. The V gene end was trimmed by 7 bases and the J gene end by 12 bases; junction bases not matched to a gene: 9. CDR3 length: 12 amino acids. The CDR3 DNA reads TGTGCCAGCATTCGGGACAGCGGTGCGCAGTTCTTC. Its protein is CASIRDSGAQFF.

In its sample, this clonotype was seen many times. The CDR3 coding sequence is TGCAGTGCTTTAGGACAGGGGGAGAGTCAGCCCCAGCATTTT. This codes for CSALGQGESQPQHF. J is TRBJ1-5 and V is TRBV20-1; 10 bases fit TRBD1. Germline CDR1 and CDR2: DFQATT and SNEGSKA (reference sequence). The V gene end was trimmed by 5 bases and the J gene end by 6 bases; junction bases not matched to a gene: 7. The length of the CDR3 is 14 residues.

The rearrangement joins TRBV19 to TRBJ2-2, with D hard to call. CDR1 and CDR2 from the germline V gene are LNHDA and SQIVND (reference sequence). The CDR3 has 15 amino acids. Deletions cut 1 base from V and 0 bases from J, with 6 bases between. CDR3 loop: CASSIGGANTGELFF. CDR3 nucleotide sequence: TGTGCCAGTAGTATAGGGGGTGCGAACACCGGGGAGCTGTTTTTT.

The chain employs TRBV6-2 or TRBV6-3 and TRBJ2-7, with 7 bases lining up with TRBD1. This CDR3 has 13 amino acids. V gave up 7 bases and J gave up 3 bases; unmatched junction bases: 6. Germline CDR1 MNHEY, CDR2 SVGEGT. For the CDR3, the DNA is TGTGCCAGCACCGACGGGACAGACTACGAGCAGTACTTC. Protein: CASTDGTDYEQYF.

The CDR3 is CSARKGVENTEAFF. CDR3 bases: TGCAGTGCTAGGAAAGGGGTTGAGAACACTGAAGCTTTCTTT. The chain employs TRBV20-1 and TRBJ1-1; possibly TRBD1 for D (5 bases). CDR1 DFQATT and CDR2 SNEGSKA come from the germline V gene (reference sequence). V gave up 3 bases and J gave up 1 base, with 12 bases separating them. There are 14 residues in the CDR3.

In its sample, this clonotype was seen a few times. CDR3 residues: CASSYSVNRGELFF. CDR3 in DNA: TGTGCCAGCAGTTACTCGGTGAACCGCGGGGAGCTGTTTTTT. The gene calls are TRBV6-5 and TRBJ2-2; D not certain. The germline gives CDR1 MNHEY, CDR2 SVGAGI. Trimming left V 0 bases short and J 7 bases short, with 9 bases between. The CDR3 consists of 14 residues.

At least ten counts were recorded for this clonotype. This sequence joins TRBV7-2 and TRBJ2-2; 8 bases fit TRBD2. CDR3 length equals 15 residues. Germline V gene sequence: CDR1 SGHTA, CDR2 FQGNSA. Trimming removed 7 bases from V and 0 bases from J; junction bases left unmatched: 4. The CDR3 region is CASTFSGTNTGELFF. CDR3 DNA: TGTGCCAGCACCTTTAGCGGGACGAACACCGGGGAGCTGTTTTTT.

This chain links TRBV27 with TRBJ1-1, with D maybe TRBD1 (5 bases). The CDR3 covers 15 residues. Looked up from germline, CDR1 is MNHEY and CDR2 is SMNVEV (reference sequence). V was cut by 0 bases and J by 6 bases, with 14 bases left in between. This CDR3 reads CASSLSGSAGPEAFF. The CDR3 region has the DNA TGTGCCAGCAGTTTATCGGGGTCGGCAGGGCCTGAAGCTTTCTTT.

This clonotype was seen more than once but under ten times. The chain recombines TRBV11-2 with TRBJ2-1, with TRBD2 matching over 7 bases. Germline V gene sequence: CDR1 SGHAT, CDR2 FQNNGV. The CDR3 spans 15 residues. The V and J ends lost 2 bases and 9 bases, in that order; junction bases with no gene match: 10. CDR3 amino acids: CASSLSGGGGVEQFF. CDR3 DNA sequence: TGTGCCAGCAGCTTATCCGGTGGCGGGGGAGTTGAGCAGTTCTTC.

V is TRBV4-2 and J is TRBJ1-1, with D perhaps TRBD1 (5 bases). The V and J ends lost 0 bases and 4 bases respectively, with 21 bases between them. The CDR3 is 18 amino acids. Looked up from germline, CDR1 is LGHNA and CDR2 is YNFKEQ. In nucleotides, the CDR3 is TGTGCCAGCAGCCAAGATGGTGGAAGGCAGGGTGGGAGCACTGAAGCTTTCTTT. Its protein product is CASSQDGGRQGGSTEAFF.

The chain employs TRBV5-4 and TRBJ2-4; D is unclear. The germline V gene encodes CDR1 SGHNT and CDR2 YYREEE (reference sequence). Trimming took 1 base from V and 7 from J, leaving 12 bases between them. The CDR3 length is 14 residues. CDR3 DNA sequence: TGTGCCAGCAGCTTGTCTGGTAGGCCGAACATTCAGTACTTC. Translated, it gives CASSLSGRPNIQYF.

The table lists this clonotype with a few counts. The chain uses TRBV4-3 and TRBJ2-7; D remains ambiguous. The V end lost 0 bases, the J end lost 2 bases, and 8 bases lay between the germline ends. The germline V gene encodes CDR1 LGHNA and CDR2 YSLEER. The CDR3 spans 14 residues. The CDR3: CASSQDSRTYEQYF. The DNA for the CDR3 is TGCGCCAGCAGCCAAGATTCAAGGACCTACGAGCAGTACTTC.

The V gene is TRBV7-2, the J gene TRBJ1-6; D uncertain. Trimming took off 2 bases at V and 8 bases at J, with 16 bases between the two ends. This CDR3 has 16 residues. Germline V gene sequence: CDR1 SGHTA, CDR2 FQGNSA. The CDR3, as DNA: TGTGCCAGCAGCTTATCCGTGCGCTATATGGATTCACCCCTCCACTTT. It is translated as CASSLSVRYMDSPLHF.

This clonotype turned up a few times. The chain recombines TRBV28 with TRBJ2-7; weak D call: TRBD2 (5 bases). The ends were cut back, 3 bases at V and 9 bases at J, with 18 bases in the middle. Germline V gene sequence: CDR1 MDHEN, CDR2 SYDVKM. This CDR3 is 14 amino acids long. This CDR3 reads CASSFSVRGSVQYF. The CDR3 region has the DNA TGTGCCAGCAGTTTTTCGGTACGGGGTAGCGTGCAGTACTTC.

The chain employs TRBV2 and TRBJ2-7; D ambiguous. Germline V gives CDR1 SNHLY, CDR2 FYNNEI. This CDR3 is 10 amino acids long. V was trimmed by 6 bases and J by 7 bases, leaving 7 bases between them. The CDR3 loop is CASRAEEQYF. As DNA, the CDR3 is TGTGCCAGCAGAGCAGAAGAGCAGTACTTC.

The chain has TRBV7-2 and TRBJ1-6, with D uncertain. The CDR3 totals 17 residues. Germline values: CDR1 SGHTA, CDR2 FQGNSA. V shed 7 bases and J shed 0 bases, with 16 bases lying between them. For the CDR3, the DNA is TGTGCCAGCACCCTAGAGTGGCAGCTCTCCTATAATTCACCCCTCCACTTT. Protein: CASTLEWQLSYNSPLHF. The full variable domain, its missing parts supplied by reference TRBV7-2 and TRBJ1-6, is GAGVSQSPSNKVTEKGKDVELRCDPISGHTALYWYRQSLGQGLEFLIYFQGNSAPDKSGLPSDRFSAERTGGSVSTLTIQRTQQEDSAVYLCASTLEWQLSYNSPLHFGNGTRLTVT.